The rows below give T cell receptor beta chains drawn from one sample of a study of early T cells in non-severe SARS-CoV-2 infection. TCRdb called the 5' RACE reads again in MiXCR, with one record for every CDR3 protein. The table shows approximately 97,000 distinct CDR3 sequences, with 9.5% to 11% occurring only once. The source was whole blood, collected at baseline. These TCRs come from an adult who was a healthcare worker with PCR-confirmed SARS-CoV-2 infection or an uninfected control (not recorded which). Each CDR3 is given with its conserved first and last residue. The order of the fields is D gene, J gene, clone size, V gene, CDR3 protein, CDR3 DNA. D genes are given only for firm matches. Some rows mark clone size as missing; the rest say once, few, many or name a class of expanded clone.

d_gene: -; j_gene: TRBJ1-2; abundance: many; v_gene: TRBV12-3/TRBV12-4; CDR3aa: CASSLSANYGYTF; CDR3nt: TGTGCCAGCAGTTTATCAGCTAACTATGGCTACACCTTC
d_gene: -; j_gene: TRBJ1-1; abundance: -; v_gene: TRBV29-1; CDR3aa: CSVDRGGDTEAFF; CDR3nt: TGCAGCGTTGATAGAGGAGGGGACACTGAAGCTTTCTTT
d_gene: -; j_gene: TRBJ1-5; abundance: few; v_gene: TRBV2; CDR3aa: CASEAGRGRNQPQHF; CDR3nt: TGTGCCAGCGAGGCCGGTCGGGGGCGGAATCAGCCCCAGCATTTT
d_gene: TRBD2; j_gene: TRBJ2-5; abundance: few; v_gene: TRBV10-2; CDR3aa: CATRATSGSFKTQYF; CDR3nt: TGCGCCACCCGAGCAACTAGCGGGAGCTTCAAGACCCAGTACTTC
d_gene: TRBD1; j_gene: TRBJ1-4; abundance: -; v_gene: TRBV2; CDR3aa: CASRRSGGRRKATNEKLFF; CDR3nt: TGTGCCAGCAGGAGGTCAGGGGGCCGAAGGAAGGCAACTAATGAAAAACTGTTTTTT
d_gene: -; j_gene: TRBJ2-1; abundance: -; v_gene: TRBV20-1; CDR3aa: CSALLMMTYNEQFF; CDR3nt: TGCAGTGCTTTACTCATGATGACTTACAATGAGCAGTTCTTC
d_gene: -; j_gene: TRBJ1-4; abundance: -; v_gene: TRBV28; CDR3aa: CASSLSGDGTNEKLFF; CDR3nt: TGTGCCAGCAGTTTATCGGGGGACGGGACTAATGAAAAACTGTTTTTT
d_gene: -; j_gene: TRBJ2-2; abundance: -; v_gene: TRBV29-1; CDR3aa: CSVESGTGELFF; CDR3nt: TGCAGCGTTGAATCGGGCACCGGGGAGCTGTTTTTT
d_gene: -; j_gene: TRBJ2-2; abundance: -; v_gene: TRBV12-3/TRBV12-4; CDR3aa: CASRITGTGELFF; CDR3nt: TGTGCCAGCAGAATTACAGGGACTGGGGAGCTGTTTTTT
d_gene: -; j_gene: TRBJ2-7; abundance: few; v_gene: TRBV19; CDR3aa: CASSIDGQSYEQYF; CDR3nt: TGTGCCAGTAGTATTGACGGACAGTCCTACGAGCAGTACTTC
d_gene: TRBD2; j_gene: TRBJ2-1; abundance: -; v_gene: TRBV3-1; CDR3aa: CASSQGTSGVNEQFF; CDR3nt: TGTGCCAGCAGCCAAGGGACTAGCGGGGTTAATGAGCAGTTCTTC
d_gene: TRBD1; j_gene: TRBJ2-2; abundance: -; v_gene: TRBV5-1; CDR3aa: CASRGQGGPGELFF; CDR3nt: TGCGCCAGCAGGGGACAGGGCGGGCCCGGGGAGCTGTTTTTT
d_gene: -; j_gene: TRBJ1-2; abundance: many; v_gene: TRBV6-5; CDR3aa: CATHGLVELNYGYTF; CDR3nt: TGTGCCACCCACGGTTTGGTCGAGCTTAACTATGGCTACACCTTC
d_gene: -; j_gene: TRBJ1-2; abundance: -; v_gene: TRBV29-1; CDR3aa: CSAGGSEDYGYTF; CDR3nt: TGCAGCGCTGGGGGTTCAGAGGACTATGGCTACACCTTC
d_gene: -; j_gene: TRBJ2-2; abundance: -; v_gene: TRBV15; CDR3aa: CATSSDRAGTGELFF; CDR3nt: TGTGCCACCAGCAGCGATAGGGCGGGCACCGGGGAGCTGTTTTTT
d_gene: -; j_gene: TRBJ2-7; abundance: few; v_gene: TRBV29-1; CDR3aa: CSVKDTPYEQYF; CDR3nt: TGCAGCGTTAAAGACACCCCCTACGAGCAGTACTTC